The rows below give T cell receptor beta chains drawn from one sample of a study of glioma-infiltrating T cells after dendritic cell vaccination. Method: immunoSEQ multiplex PCR; TCRdb's copy keeps in-frame clones and lacks some. The sample contains approximately 24,000 clones, roughly nine tenths of which appear only once. The source material was blood, sampled after dendritic cell vaccination. Receptor source: a human donor with glioblastoma. Both conserved end residues are part of each CDR3. The D gene is left open where the match is weak. Rows give clone size only sometimes, using once, few, many, or a class for an expanded clone.

j_call | d_call | v_call | clone_size | cdr3_nt | cdr3_aa
TRBJ1-5 | . | TRBV6-5 | . | TGTGCCAGCAACCTACTCGGAGGGCCCCAGCATTTT | CASNLLGGPQHF
TRBJ1-2 | TRBD1 | TRBV27 | few | TGTGCCAGCAGGCCTCCCGGGACAGGGTCCTATGGCTACACCTTC | CASRPPGTGSYGYTF
TRBJ2-5 | TRBD1 | TRBV5-4 | . | TGTGCCAGCAGCACGACAGGGATCCGGGAGACCCAGTACTTC | CASSTTGIRETQYF
TRBJ1-1 | . | TRBV7-8 | . | TGTGCCAGCAGCTTTGGCGCAGGGTGGCGTGGGACTGAAGCTTTCTTT | CASSFGAGWRGTEAFF
TRBJ2-7 | . | TRBV7-8 | . | TGTGCCAGCAGCTTAGACAGCTCCTACGAGCAGTACTTC | CASSLDSSYEQYF
TRBJ2-2 | TRBD2 | TRBV14 | . | TGTGCCAGCAGCCAAGTCGCGGGGGGAACCGGGGAGCTGTTTTTT | CASSQVAGGTGELFF
TRBJ1-5 | TRBD1 | TRBV13 | . | TGTGCCAGCAGCTTAGGAGGCAGGGGGTATCAGCCCCAGCATTTT | CASSLGGRGYQPQHF
TRBJ2-7 | . | TRBV10-3 | few | TGTGCCATCAGTGAGATTGGGGCTCCTGACGAGCAGTACTTC | CAISEIGAPDEQYF
TRBJ2-1 | TRBD1 | TRBV5-1 | once | TGCGCCAGCAGCTTGTCCTTCTTCGCGACAGGGCAAATGAATGAGCAGTTCTTC | CASSLSFFATGQMNEQFF
TRBJ2-2 | . | TRBV5-5 | . | TGTGCCAGCGGAACCGGGATAAACACCGGGGAGCTGTTTTTT | CASGTGINTGELFF
TRBJ1-4 | . | TRBV6-1 | . | TGTGCCAGCAGTGAACGGGGGGAAAAACTGTTTTTT | CASSERGEKLFF
TRBJ1-3 | . | TRBV20-1 | . | TGCAGTGCCCGGGAGGGGGACACCATATATTTT | CSAREGDTIYF
TRBJ2-3 | TRBD2 | TRBV5-1 | . | TGCGCCAGCAGCCCGACTAGCGGGGGACAGTTGCATACGCAGTATTTT | CASSPTSGGQLHTQYF
TRBJ2-1 | . | TRBV2 | . | TGTGCCAGCAGAGGGGACTACAATGAGCAGTTCTTC | CASRGDYNEQFF
TRBJ2-5 | TRBD2 | TRBV7-2 | . | TGTGCCAGCAGCTTAGTGGGAGCGGGGGGAAAAGAGACCCAGTACTTC | CASSLVGAGGKETQYF
TRBJ2-5 | . | TRBV2 | . | TGTGCCAGCAGTGGAGGCTCGGAGACCCAGTACTTC | CASSGGSETQYF
TRBJ1-2 | TRBD1 | TRBV6-1 | . | TGTGCCAGCAGTGAAACCGGGACAGGGGTTTTGGGCGGCTACACCTTC | CASSETGTGVLGGYTF
TRBJ2-5 | TRBD1 | TRBV7-7 | . | TGTGCACTACGGCGGACAGGGGGCGGGGAGACCCAGTACTTC | CALRRTGGGETQYF
TRBJ2-1 | . | TRBV5-5 | once | TGTGCCAGCAGCCCCGTGAGGGTTGTCCACAATGAGCAGTTCTTC | CASSPVRVVHNEQFF
TRBJ1-1 | . | TRBV18 | . | TGTGCCAGCTCACCGGGTACGGGAGGCACTGAAGCTTTCTTT | CASSPGTGGTEAFF
TRBJ2-7 | . | TRBV4-1 | . | TGCGCCAGCAGCCAAGGCAACACAGCCTACGAGCAGTACTTC | CASSQGNTAYEQYF
TRBJ2-5 | TRBD1 | TRBV5-1 | . | TGCGCCAGCAGCCCCCGGGGACAGGAGCGGCAAGAGACCCAGTACTTC | CASSPRGQERQETQYF
TRBJ2-3 | TRBD1 | TRBV6-4 | . | TGTGCCAGCAGTGGATCACAGGGGGGCACAGATACGCAGTATTTT | CASSGSQGGTDTQYF
TRBJ2-3 | TRBD2 | TRBV4-2 | . | TGTGCCAGCAGCTTCTCCGGACTAGCGGGTGGCACAGATACGCAGTATTTT | CASSFSGLAGGTDTQYF
TRBJ2-7 | TRBD2 | TRBV4-1 | once | TGCGCCAGCAGCCAAGATCGGGGGGACCCTAGGTACTTC | CASSQDRGDPRYF
TRBJ2-6 | TRBD1 | TRBV5-6 | . | TGTGCCAGCAGCTTGGTGACAGGGAGTTCTGGGGCCAACGTCCTGACTTTC | CASSLVTGSSGANVLTF
TRBJ2-5 | TRBD1 | TRBV15 | . | TGTGCCACCAGCAGAGGGGCAGGGGGCGTGGAGACCCAGTACTTC | CATSRGAGGVETQYF
TRBJ2-3 | . | TRBV7-8 | few | TGTGCCAGCAGCTTAGGAAGTAGTCTCACAGATACGCAGTATTTT | CASSLGSSLTDTQYF
TRBJ2-7 | TRBD1 | TRBV14 | . | TGTGCCAGCAGCCACTGGACAGGGGCTTACGAGCAGTACTTC | CASSHWTGAYEQYF
TRBJ2-5 | TRBD2 | TRBV28 | . | TGTGCCAGCAGTTTAACCGCTAGCGGGGCCCGGGAGACCCAGTACTTC | CASSLTASGARETQYF
TRBJ2-3 | . | TRBV9 | once | TGTGCCAGCAGCGTAGGGGCGGGTTCACCCTCAGATACGCAGTATTTT | CASSVGAGSPSDTQYF
TRBJ2-1 | . | TRBV6-5 | . | TGTGCCAGCAGTTTGATCAGGGTCGGCTACAATGAGCAGTTCTTC | CASSLIRVGYNEQFF